What follows are 20 T cell receptor beta chains derived from one specimen sequenced in a study of T cell responses to AZD1222 COVID-19 vaccine. The protocol was immunoSEQ multiplex PCR, while the TCRdb copy is restricted to in-frame clones and leaves out a portion. This sample yields roughly 120,000 clones, of which 87% are seen a single time; about 4% belongs to the top ten. Sequences were derived from peripheral blood, sampled 28 days after the second AZD1222 dose. All receptors derive from an adult who received the AZD1222 COVID-19 vaccine.

The V call is TRBV19, the J call TRBJ1-1; 7 nucleotides agree with TRBD1. V lost 7 bases and J lost 5; bases outside the gene matches: 10. The germline V gene encodes CDR1 LNHDA and CDR2 SQIVND (reference sequence). This CDR3 has 14 amino acids. CDR3 sequence reads: CASTLTGARTEAFF. The CDR3 DNA reads TGTGCCAGTACCCTTACAGGGGCGAGGACTGAAGCTTTCTTT.

This clone showed up just once. This chain connects TRBV29-1 to TRBJ2-3, with D possibly called TRBD1 or TRBD2 (5 bases each). V shed 3 bases and J shed 5 bases, with 18 bases lying between them. The CDR3 sequence is 15 residues long. Germline V gives CDR1 SQVTM, CDR2 ANQGSEA. The CDR3, as DNA: TGCAGCGTTGACCGGGGCCCATGGCCCATAGATACGCAGTATTTT. Translated, it gives CSVDRGPWPIDTQYF.

The rearrangement links TRBV29-1 to TRBJ1-2; D gene unclear. V was cut by 0 bases and J by 6 bases, with 14 bases left in between. CDR1 and CDR2 (germline): SQVTM, ANQGSEA. This CDR3 spans 14 amino acids. The CDR3 loop is CSVEDGLRQHGYTF. The CDR3 DNA reads as TGCAGCGTTGAAGACGGGCTACGGCAGCATGGCTACACCTTC.

The CDR3 DNA follows: TGTGCCACCAGCAGGACTAGCGGGGGACAGTACAATGAGCAGTTCTTC. Residues: CATSRTSGGQYNEQFF. The chain employs TRBV24-1 and TRBJ2-1; TRBD2 agrees at 13 bases. The CDR3 totals 16 residues. Germline V CDR1 and CDR2: KGHDR, SFDVKD. J was trimmed by 4 bases and V by 7 bases; bases with no gene match: 6.

This rearrangement joins TRBV6-2 or TRBV6-3 to TRBJ1-5, with 8 bases aligning to TRBD1. V lost 4 bases, J lost 0 bases, and 5 bases stayed unmatched. The CDR3 is 16 amino acids. The germline V gene encodes CDR1 MNHEY and CDR2 SVGEGT. The CDR3 loop reads CASSSQGEYSNQPQHF. The CDR3 nucleotides are TGTGCCAGCAGTTCACAGGGGGAGTATAGCAATCAGCCCCAGCATTTT.

The chain couples TRBV11-2 to TRBJ1-2; TRBD1 matches 9 bases. The V gene end was trimmed by 6 bases and the J gene end by 8 bases; junction bases not matched to a gene: 10. The CDR3 length is 14 residues. CDR1 is SGHAT and CDR2 is FQNNGV in the germline V gene. CDR3 coding DNA: TGTGCCAGCAGGAGGGGACAGGGTAGAAGAGGCTACACCTTC. This encodes CASRRGQGRRGYTF.

V usage is TRBV7-2 and J usage is TRBJ2-5; D possibly corresponds to TRBD1 (5 bases). Trimming cost V 1 base and J 5 bases, with 11 bases left between them. The V gene's germline CDR1 is SGHTA and CDR2 FQGNSA. CDR3 size: 14 residues. The CDR3: CASSLDSGWETQYF. The CDR3 coding sequence is TGTGCCAGCAGCTTAGATTCAGGGTGGGAGACCCAGTACTTC.

This clone is a singleton in its sample. This chain connects TRBV9 to TRBJ1-3, with no clear D. V dropped 0 bases and J dropped 0 bases, with 10 bases sitting between them. The CDR3 extends over 16 amino acids. The germline V gene encodes CDR1 SGDLS and CDR2 YYNGEE. CDR3: CASSVDPGSSGNTIYF. As DNA, the CDR3 is TGTGCCAGCAGCGTAGATCCCGGATCCTCTGGAAACACCATATATTTT.

This chain uses TRBV10-3 with TRBJ2-3, with D perhaps given as TRBD1 or TRBD2 (5 bases each). Germline V gene sequence: CDR1 ENHRY, CDR2 SYGVKD. The CDR3 has 16 residues. Trimming left V 0 bases short and J 7 bases short, with 17 bases between. CDR3 region: CAISESGTDMVHTQYF. CDR3 sequence (DNA): TGTGCCATCAGTGAGTCCGGGACCGATATGGTGCATACGCAGTATTTT.

Here the CDR3 reads CASRLGGQIYGYTF. In DNA, the CDR3 is TGTGCCAGCAGGTTGGGGGGCCAAATTTATGGCTACACCTTC. V and J are TRBV6-5 and TRBJ1-2; a possible D gene is TRBD1 (6 bases). CDR3 length: 14 residues. Between the trimmed V and J ends, which lost 6 bases and 5 bases, there was a span of 16 bases. The V gene's germline CDR1 is MNHEY and CDR2 SVGAGI.

J is TRBJ2-3 and V is TRBV3-1 (or the pseudogene TRBV3-2), with TRBD2 matching over 7 bases. V lost 1 base and J lost 2; bases outside the gene matches: 6. This CDR3 comprises 16 residues. Germline CDR1 reads LGHDT; CDR2 reads YNNKEL (reference sequence). The CDR3 here is CASSQVPSGDTDTQYF. The CDR3 bases are TGTGCCAGCAGCCAAGTACCTAGCGGAGACACAGATACGCAGTATTTT.

The chain uses TRBV9 and TRBJ2-1, with D possibly matching TRBD2 (5 bases). There are 13 residues in the CDR3. From germline, CDR1 is SGDLS and CDR2 YYNGEE. The ends were cut back, 4 bases at V and 7 bases at J, with 12 bases in the middle. This chain's CDR3 is CASSRGRENEQFF. CDR3 DNA sequence: TGTGCCAGCAGCCGAGGGAGAGAGAATGAGCAGTTCTTC. The full variable domain, its missing parts supplied by reference TRBV9 and TRBJ2-1, is DSGVTQTPKHLITATGQRVTLRCSPRSGDLSVYWYQQSLDQGLQFLIQYYNGEERAKGNILERFSAQQFPDLHSELNLSSLELGDSALYFCASSRGRENEQFFGPGTRLTVL.

The chain carries TRBV11-2 and TRBJ1-2; weak D call: TRBD1 (5 bases). In germline, CDR1 is SGHAT, CDR2 FQNNGV. Trimming pared 5 bases from V and 1 base from J, leaving 14 bases between. This CDR3 comprises 15 residues. The CDR3 DNA reads TGTGCCAGCAGCCCGACCCAGGGCAGTAACTATGGCTACACCTTC. It is translated as CASSPTQGSNYGYTF.

This clone was recorded only once. CDR3: CAWSTGAGEQYF. The CDR3 nucleotides are TGTGCCTGGAGTACAGGGGCGGGCGAGCAGTACTTC. The V call is TRBV30, the J call TRBJ2-7; 7 nucleotides agree with TRBD1. The CDR3 loop spans 12 amino acids. The germline V gene has CDR1 GTSNPN and CDR2 SVGIG (reference sequence). J gave up 6 bases and V 2 bases, and 4 bases lay outside the gene matches.

The rearrangement links TRBV21-1 to TRBJ1-1; TRBD1 is the table's D call, not checked against the DNA. TRBV21-1 is flagged as a pseudogene. CDR3 length: 17 amino acids. Here the CDR3 reads CASSRKRGIGGDTEAFF. The CDR3, as DNA: TGTGCCAGCAGCCGAAAAAGAGGTATAGGGGGCGACACTGAAGCTTTCTTT.

V gene TRBV19 combines with J gene TRBJ1-5; D not certain. The CDR3 runs to 16 residues. Trimming took off 0 bases at V and 4 bases at J, with 13 bases between the two ends. The germline gives CDR1 LNHDA, CDR2 SQIVND (reference sequence). CDR3 loop: CASSIERSRENQPQHF. The CDR3, as DNA: TGTGCCAGTAGTATAGAGCGGAGTCGGGAAAATCAGCCCCAGCATTTT.

The chain recombines TRBV7-2 with TRBJ1-1; D is perhaps TRBD1 (5 bases). The germline V and J ends were trimmed by 5 bases and 3 bases, with 16 bases remaining between them. Germline V gives CDR1 SGHTA, CDR2 FQGNSA. CDR3 size: 15 residues. CDR3 DNA sequence: TGTGCCAGCAGCCCCCAGGCAGGGTTGTACACTGAAGCTTTCTTT. It yields the protein CASSPQAGLYTEAFF.

The V and J genes are TRBV4-2 and TRBJ2-2; the D gene is possibly TRBD2 (5 bases). This CDR3 comprises 17 residues. The V gene lost 6 bases and the J gene lost 0 bases, with 17 bases spanning the gap. Per germline, CDR1 LGHNA and CDR2 YNFKEQ. The CDR3 protein is CASRPVGWGANTGELFF. The CDR3 DNA sequence: TGTGCCAGCAGACCGGTCGGGTGGGGAGCGAACACCGGGGAGCTGTTTTTT.

This chain connects TRBV2 to TRBJ2-5, with D uncertain. Trimming shortened V by 7 bases and J by 2 bases, and 8 bases separated the two germline ends. The CDR3 totals 12 residues. From germline, CDR1 is SNHLY and CDR2 FYNNEI. CDR3 in amino acids: CASTYSQETQYF. In DNA form, the CDR3 reads TGTGCCAGCACCTATTCTCAAGAGACCCAGTACTTC. Full variable domain (rest looked up from reference TRBV2 and TRBJ2-5): EPEVTQTPSHQVTQMGQEVILRCVPISNHLYFYWYRQILGQKVEFLVSFYNNEISEKSEIFDDQFSVERPDGSNFTLKIRSTKLEDSAMYFCASTYSQETQYFGPGTRLLVL.

The chain combines TRBV2 with TRBJ2-1, with a possible D match to TRBD1 (6 bases). V was pared by 5 bases and J by 8 bases, with 13 bases between. The CDR3 is made up of 13 amino acids. Germline lookup yields CDR1 SNHLY and CDR2 FYNNEI. The CDR3 loop is CASSTRGKDEQFF. As DNA, the CDR3 is TGTGCCAGCAGTACAAGGGGGAAGGATGAGCAGTTCTTC. Together with reference TRBV2 and TRBJ2-1, the CDR3 gives the full variable domain: EPEVTQTPSHQVTQMGQEVILRCVPISNHLYFYWYRQILGQKVEFLVSFYNNEISEKSEIFDDQFSVERPDGSNFTLKIRSTKLEDSAMYFCASSTRGKDEQFFGPGTRLTVL.